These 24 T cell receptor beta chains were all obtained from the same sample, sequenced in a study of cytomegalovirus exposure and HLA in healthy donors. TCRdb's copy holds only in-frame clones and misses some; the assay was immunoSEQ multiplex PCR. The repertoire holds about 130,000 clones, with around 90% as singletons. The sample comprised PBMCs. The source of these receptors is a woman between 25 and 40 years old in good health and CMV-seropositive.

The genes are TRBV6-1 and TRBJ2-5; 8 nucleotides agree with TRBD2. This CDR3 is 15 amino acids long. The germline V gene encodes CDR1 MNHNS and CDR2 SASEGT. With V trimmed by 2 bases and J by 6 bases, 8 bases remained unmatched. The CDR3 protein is CASSELGGRFKTQYF. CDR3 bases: TGTGCCAGCAGTGAATTGGGCGGGAGGTTTAAGACCCAGTACTTC.

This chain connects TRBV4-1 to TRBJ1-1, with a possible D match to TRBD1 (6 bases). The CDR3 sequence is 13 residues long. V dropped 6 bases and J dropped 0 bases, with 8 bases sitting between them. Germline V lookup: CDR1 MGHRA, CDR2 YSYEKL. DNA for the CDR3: TGCGCCAGCAGGAGGACAGTGAACACTGAAGCTTTCTTT. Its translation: CASRRTVNTEAFF.

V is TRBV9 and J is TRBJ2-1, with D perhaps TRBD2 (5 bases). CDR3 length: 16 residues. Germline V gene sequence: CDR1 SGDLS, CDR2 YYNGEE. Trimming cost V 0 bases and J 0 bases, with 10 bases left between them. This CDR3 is CASSVGLATSYNEQFF. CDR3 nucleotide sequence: TGTGCCAGCAGCGTAGGGCTAGCAACCTCCTACAATGAGCAGTTCTTC.

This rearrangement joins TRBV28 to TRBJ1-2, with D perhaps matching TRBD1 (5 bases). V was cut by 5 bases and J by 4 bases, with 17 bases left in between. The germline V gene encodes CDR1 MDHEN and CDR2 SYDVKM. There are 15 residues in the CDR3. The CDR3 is CASSPVGGGSYGYTF. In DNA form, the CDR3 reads TGTGCCAGCAGTCCCGTGGGGGGGGGAAGCTATGGCTACACCTTC.

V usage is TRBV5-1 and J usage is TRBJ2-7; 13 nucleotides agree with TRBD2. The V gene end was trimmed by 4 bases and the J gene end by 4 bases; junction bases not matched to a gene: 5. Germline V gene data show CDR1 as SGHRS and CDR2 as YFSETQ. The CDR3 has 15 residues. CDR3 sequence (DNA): TGCGCCAGCAGCCCTGGACTAGCGGGAGCGTACGAGCAGTACTTC. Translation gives CASSPGLAGAYEQYF.

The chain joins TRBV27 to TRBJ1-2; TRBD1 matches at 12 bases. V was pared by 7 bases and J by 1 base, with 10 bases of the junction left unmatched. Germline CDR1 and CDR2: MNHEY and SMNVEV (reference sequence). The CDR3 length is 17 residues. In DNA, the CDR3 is TGTGCCAGCACCTTCGCGTGGGACAGGGGGCGTAACTATGGCTACACCTTC. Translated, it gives CASTFAWDRGRNYGYTF.

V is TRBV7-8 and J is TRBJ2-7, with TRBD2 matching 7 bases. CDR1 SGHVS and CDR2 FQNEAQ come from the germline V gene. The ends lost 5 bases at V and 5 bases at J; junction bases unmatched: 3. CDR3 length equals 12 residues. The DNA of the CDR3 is TGTGCCAGCAGCCGCCGGGGGGACGAGCAGTACTTC. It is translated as CASSRRGDEQYF.

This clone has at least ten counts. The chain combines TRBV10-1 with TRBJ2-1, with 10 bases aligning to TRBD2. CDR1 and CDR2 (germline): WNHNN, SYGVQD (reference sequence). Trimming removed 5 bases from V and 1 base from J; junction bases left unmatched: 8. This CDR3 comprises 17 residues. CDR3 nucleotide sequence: TGCGCCAGCAGTAAAGCGGGGGGGCCGAGATCCTACAATGAGCAGTTCTTC. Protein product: CASSKAGGPRSYNEQFF.

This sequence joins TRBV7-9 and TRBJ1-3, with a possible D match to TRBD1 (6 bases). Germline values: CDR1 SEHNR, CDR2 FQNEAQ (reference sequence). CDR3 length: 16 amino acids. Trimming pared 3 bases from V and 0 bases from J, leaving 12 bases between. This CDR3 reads CASSFMRGSSGNTIYF. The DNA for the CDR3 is TGTGCCAGCAGCTTTATGAGGGGGAGCTCTGGAAACACCATATATTTT.

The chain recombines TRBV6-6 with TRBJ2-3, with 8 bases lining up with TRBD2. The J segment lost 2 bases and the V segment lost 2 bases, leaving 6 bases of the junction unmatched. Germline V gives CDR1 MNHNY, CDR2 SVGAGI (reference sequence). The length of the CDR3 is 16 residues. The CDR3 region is CASSYLGTRNTDTQYF. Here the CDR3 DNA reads TGTGCCAGCAGTTACCTCGGGACTAGAAACACAGATACGCAGTATTTT.

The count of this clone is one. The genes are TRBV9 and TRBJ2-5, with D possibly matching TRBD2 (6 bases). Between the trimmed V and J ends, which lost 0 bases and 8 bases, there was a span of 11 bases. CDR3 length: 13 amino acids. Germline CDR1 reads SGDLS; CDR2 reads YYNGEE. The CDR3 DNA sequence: TGTGCCAGCAGCGTAGGCTCCGGGACTACCCAGTACTTC. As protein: CASSVGSGTTQYF.

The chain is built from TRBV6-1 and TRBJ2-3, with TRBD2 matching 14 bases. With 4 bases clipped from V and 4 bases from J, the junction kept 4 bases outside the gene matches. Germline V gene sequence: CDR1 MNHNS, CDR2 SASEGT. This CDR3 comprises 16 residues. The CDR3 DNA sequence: TGTGCCAGCAGTGCCGGGACTAGCGGGAGACCAGATACGCAGTATTTT. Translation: CASSAGTSGRPDTQYF.

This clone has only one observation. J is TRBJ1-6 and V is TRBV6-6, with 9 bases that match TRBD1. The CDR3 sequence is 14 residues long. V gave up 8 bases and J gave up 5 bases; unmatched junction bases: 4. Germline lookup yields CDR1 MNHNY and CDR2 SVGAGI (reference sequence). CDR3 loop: CASPGTGNNSPLHF. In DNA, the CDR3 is TGTGCCAGCCCCGGGACAGGGAATAATTCACCCCTCCACTTT.

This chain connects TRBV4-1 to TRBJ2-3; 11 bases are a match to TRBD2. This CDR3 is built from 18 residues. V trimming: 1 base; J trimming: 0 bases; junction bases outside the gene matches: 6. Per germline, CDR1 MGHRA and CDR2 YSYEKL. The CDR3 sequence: CASSQVSGRDISTDTQYF. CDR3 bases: TGCGCCAGCAGCCAAGTTAGCGGGAGGGATATAAGCACAGATACGCAGTATTTT.

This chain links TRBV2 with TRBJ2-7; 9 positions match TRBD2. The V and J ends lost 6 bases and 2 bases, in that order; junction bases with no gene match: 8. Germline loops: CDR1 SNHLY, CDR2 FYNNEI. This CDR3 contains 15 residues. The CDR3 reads CASRALTSGPYEQYF. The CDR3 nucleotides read TGTGCCAGCAGAGCGTTGACTAGCGGACCCTACGAGCAGTACTTC.

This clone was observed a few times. The CDR3 loop reads CASSDPPGTRNSPLHF. The CDR3, as DNA: TGTGCCAGCAGTGATCCTCCCGGGACACGGAATTCACCCCTCCACTTT. This chain links TRBV6-1 with TRBJ1-6; possible D gene TRBD1, 6 bases. Looked up from germline, CDR1 is MNHNS and CDR2 is SASEGT. With 3 bases removed from V and 7 bases from J, the gap between germline ends came to 16 bases. The CDR3 has 16 residues.

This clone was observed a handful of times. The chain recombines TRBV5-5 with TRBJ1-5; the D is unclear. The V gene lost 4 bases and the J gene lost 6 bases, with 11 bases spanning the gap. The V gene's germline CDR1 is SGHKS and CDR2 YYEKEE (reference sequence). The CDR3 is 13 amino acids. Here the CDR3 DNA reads TGTGCCAGCAGCCTCACCATGGCTCAGCCCCAGCATTTT. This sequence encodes CASSLTMAQPQHF.

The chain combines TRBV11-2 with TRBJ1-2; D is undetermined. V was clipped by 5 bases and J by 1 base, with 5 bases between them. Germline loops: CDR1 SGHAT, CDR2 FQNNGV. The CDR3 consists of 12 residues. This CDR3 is CASSARNYGYTF. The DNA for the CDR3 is TGTGCCAGCAGCGCGCGTAACTATGGCTACACCTTC.

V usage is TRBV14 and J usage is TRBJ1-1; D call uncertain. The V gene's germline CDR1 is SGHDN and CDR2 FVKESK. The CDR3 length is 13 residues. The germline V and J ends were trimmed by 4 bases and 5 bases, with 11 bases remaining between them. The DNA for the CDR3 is TGTGCCAGCAGCCTAACCTCGGGTACTGAAGCTTTCTTT. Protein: CASSLTSGTEAFF.

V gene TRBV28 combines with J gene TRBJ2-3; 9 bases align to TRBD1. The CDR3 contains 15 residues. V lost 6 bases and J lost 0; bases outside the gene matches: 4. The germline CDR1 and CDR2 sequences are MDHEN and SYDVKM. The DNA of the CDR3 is TGTGCCAGCAGGCGAGACAGGGGGAGCACAGATACGCAGTATTTT. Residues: CASRRDRGSTDTQYF. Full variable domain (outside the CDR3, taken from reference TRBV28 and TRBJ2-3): DVKVTQSSRYLVKRTGEKVFLECVQDMDHENMFWYRQDPGLGLRLIYFSYDVKMKEKGDIPEGYSVSREKKERFSLILESASTNQTSMYLCASRRDRGSTDTQYFGPGTRLTVL.

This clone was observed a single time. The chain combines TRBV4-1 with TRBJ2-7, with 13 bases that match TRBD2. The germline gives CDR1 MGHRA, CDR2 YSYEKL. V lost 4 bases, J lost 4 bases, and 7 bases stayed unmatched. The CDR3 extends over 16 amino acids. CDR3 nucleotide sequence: TGCGCCAGCAGCCGACAACTAGCGGGGGGGAGGTACGAGCAGTACTTC. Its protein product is CASSRQLAGGRYEQYF.

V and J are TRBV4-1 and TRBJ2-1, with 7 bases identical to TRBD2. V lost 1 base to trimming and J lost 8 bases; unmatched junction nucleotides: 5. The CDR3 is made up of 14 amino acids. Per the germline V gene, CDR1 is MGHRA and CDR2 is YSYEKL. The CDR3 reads CASSQGGTIYEQFF. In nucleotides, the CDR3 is TGCGCCAGCAGCCAAGGGGGGACTATTTATGAGCAGTTCTTC.

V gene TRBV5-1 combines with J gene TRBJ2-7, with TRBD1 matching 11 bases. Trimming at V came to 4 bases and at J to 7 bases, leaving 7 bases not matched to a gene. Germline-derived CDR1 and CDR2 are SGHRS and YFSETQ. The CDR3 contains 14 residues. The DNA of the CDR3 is TGCGCCAGCAGCAAAGGACAGGGGGCGACTGAGCAGTACTTC. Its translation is CASSKGQGATEQYF. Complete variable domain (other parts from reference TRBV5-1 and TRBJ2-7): KAGVTQTPRYLIKTRGQQVTLSCSPISGHRSVSWYQQTPGQGLQFLFEYFSETQRNKGNFPGRFSGRQFSNSRSEMNVSTLELGDSALYLCASSKGQGATEQYFGPGTRLTVT.

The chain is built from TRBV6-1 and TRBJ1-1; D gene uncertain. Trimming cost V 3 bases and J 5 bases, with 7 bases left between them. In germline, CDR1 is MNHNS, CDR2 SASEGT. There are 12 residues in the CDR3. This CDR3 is CASSEAWTEAFF. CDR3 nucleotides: TGTGCCAGCAGTGAGGCTTGGACTGAAGCTTTCTTT.